This T cell receptor (beta chain) is from a study of blood T cell repertoires in COVID-19. Study-level information: COVID-19 samples collected from the United States, Italy and Spain covered acute and convalescent phases. The cDNA or gDNA used as material had been derived from T cells, B-cell-depleted T cells, or PBMCs.

Original methodology: Reference gene primer amplification gave nucleated cell count estimates. Data came from immunoSEQ multiplex PCR; TCRdb stores just in-frame clones and leaves some out. V and J calls and clone size come straight from that table; D and trimming were deduced from the DNA. This sample has a few hundred thousand clones, with around 84% found just once. V shed 3 bases and J 8 bases; nucleotides not matched to a gene: 4. Per germline, CDR1 SGHRS and CDR2 YFSETQ. The CDR3 covers 14 residues. The rearrangement joins TRBV5-1 to TRBJ1-6, with 8 bases lining up with TRBD1. Specimen: peripheral blood. This receptor was obtained from a man in his sixties with acute or convalescent COVID-19. The CDR3 region has the DNA TGCGCCAGCAGCTCCGGACAGGGAGATTCACCCCTCCACTTT. Protein: CASSSGQGDSPLHF.